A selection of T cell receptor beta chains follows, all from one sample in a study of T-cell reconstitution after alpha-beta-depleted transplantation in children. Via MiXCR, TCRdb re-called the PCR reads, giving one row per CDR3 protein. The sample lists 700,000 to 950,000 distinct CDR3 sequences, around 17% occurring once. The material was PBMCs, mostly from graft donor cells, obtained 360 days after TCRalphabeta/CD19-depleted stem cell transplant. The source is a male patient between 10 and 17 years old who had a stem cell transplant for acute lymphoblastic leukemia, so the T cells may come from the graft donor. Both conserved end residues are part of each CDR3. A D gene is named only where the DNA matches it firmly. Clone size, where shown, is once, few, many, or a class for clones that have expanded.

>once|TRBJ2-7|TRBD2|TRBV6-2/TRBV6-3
TGTGCCAGCAGGATTTCCTCAGGACTAGCGGGAGGCGAGCAGTACTTC
CASRISSGLAGGEQYF
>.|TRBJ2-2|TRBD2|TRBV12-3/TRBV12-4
TGTGCCAGCAGTTTAAGGCGGGGGGAGGCGAACACCGGGGAGCTGTTTTTT
CASSLRRGEANTGELFF
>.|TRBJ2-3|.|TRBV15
TGTGCCACCAGCGGCGCGAGCACAGATACGCAGTATTTT
CATSGASTDTQYF
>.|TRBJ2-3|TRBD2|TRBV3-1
TGTGCCAGCAGCCAAGTACTAGCGGGAGGAGTGGTGAGCACAGATACGCAGTATTTT
CASSQVLAGGVVSTDTQYF
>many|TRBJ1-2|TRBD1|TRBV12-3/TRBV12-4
TGTGCCAGCAGCCGGGACAGGTACTATGGCTACACCTTC
CASSRDRYYGYTF
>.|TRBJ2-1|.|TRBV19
TGTGCCAGTAGTATAGATCAGGGACTCAAAAATGAGCAGTTCTTC
CASSIDQGLKNEQFF
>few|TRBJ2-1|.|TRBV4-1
TGCGCCAGCAGCCAACTAGGTGGGGGTGAGCAGTTCTTC
CASSQLGGGEQFF
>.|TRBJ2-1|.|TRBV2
TGTGCCAGCAGTGCGGTTCGGATTTCTAGGGTTCATGAGCAGTTCTTC
CASSAVRISRVHEQFF
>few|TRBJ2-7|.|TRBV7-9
TGTGCCAGCGCACCGGGACAAACGATCCACGCCTACGAGCAGTACTTC
CASAPGQTIHAYEQYF
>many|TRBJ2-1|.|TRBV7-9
TGTGCCAGCAGCTCGATAGGGGGGCGGGACAATGAGCAGTTCTTC
CASSSIGGRDNEQFF
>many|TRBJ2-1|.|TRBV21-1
TGTGCCAGCAGCAAAGGCCTAGCGGGAGGCAATGAGCAGTTCTTC
CASSKGLAGGNEQFF
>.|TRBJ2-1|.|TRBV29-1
TGCAGCGTTGAATTCGTTAGCTCCTACAATGAGCAGTTCTTC
CSVEFVSSYNEQFF
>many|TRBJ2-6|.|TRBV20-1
TGCAGTGCTAGGCCCGACATGGGAGTCCTGACTTTC
CSARPDMGVLTF
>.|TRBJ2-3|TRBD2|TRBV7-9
TGTGCCAGCAGCTCCCAAGCGGGAGTGACGATGTATAGCACAGATACGCAGTATTTT
CASSSQAGVTMYSTDTQYF
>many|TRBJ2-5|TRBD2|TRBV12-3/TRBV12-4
TGTGCCAGCAGTTTGCGGGAGAAAGAGACCCAGTACTTC
CASSLREKETQYF
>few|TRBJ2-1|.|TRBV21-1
TGTGCCAGCAGCAAAGAGGGTAGCGGGAGGGCGAAGAATGAGCAGTTCTTC
CASSKEGSGRAKNEQFF
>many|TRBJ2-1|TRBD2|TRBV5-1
TGCGCCAGCAGCCGAGGGGTCCTAGCGGGAGCCTACAATGAGCAGTTCTTC
CASSRGVLAGAYNEQFF
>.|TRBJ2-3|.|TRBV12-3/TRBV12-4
TGTGCCAGCAGTTACCCTCAGGGATTGAGCACAGATACGCAGTATTTT
CASSYPQGLSTDTQYF
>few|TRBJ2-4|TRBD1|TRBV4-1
TGCGCCAGCAGCCAAGACACCGGGACAGGGAACATTCAGTACTTC
CASSQDTGTGNIQYF
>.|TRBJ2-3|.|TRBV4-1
TGCGCCAGCAGCCAAGTGGGACACCTCTTCCCGCAGTATTTT
CASSQVGHLFPQYF
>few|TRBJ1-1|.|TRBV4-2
TGTGCCAGCAGCCGCGGTACAGGGCTAGGGACTGAAGCTTTCTTT
CASSRGTGLGTEAFF
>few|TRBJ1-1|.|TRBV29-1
TGCAGCGTTGACTACAGTAGGAACACTGAAGCTTTCTTT
CSVDYSRNTEAFF